The 21 T cell receptor beta chains below all came from one sample that was sequenced in a study of blood T cell repertoires in COVID-19. TCRdb's table, derived via immunoSEQ multiplex PCR, lists solely in-frame clones and lacks some. The sample contains around 240,000 clones, approximately 91% of which appear only once. Sequenced sample: PBMCs or T cells enriched from blood (not recorded which). These receptors originate from a human donor in a cohort exposed to, infected with or recovered from COVID-19 (not recorded which). The donor label of this sample is uncertain.

Only one count was recorded for this clone. The chain couples TRBV25-1 to TRBJ1-4, with 8 bases that match TRBD1. Unmatched junction bases numbered 4, after V lost 4 bases and J lost 3 bases. Germline V gene sequence: CDR1 MGHDK, CDR2 SYGVNS. The CDR3 extends over 15 amino acids. The CDR3 protein is CASSGWTGPNEKLFF. The CDR3 DNA is TGTGCCAGCAGTGGGTGGACAGGGCCTAATGAAAAACTGTTTTTT.

The genes are TRBV21-1 and TRBJ2-4; the D call of TRBD2 is as the table states it, not checked on the DNA. TRBV21-1 is annotated as a pseudogene. The CDR3 runs to 20 residues. The CDR3 spells CASSLRRRGRPVLAKNIQYF. CDR3 DNA sequence: TGTGCCAGCAGCCTCCGGAGGAGGGGCCGACCCGTTCTAGCCAAAAACATTCAGTACTTC.

The gene calls are TRBV4-1 and TRBJ2-2, with D possibly TRBD1 on 6 matching bases. Looked up from germline, CDR1 is MGHRA and CDR2 is YSYEKL. This CDR3 is built from 14 residues. The V end was cut by 3 bases, the J end by 5 bases, with 10 bases between. The CDR3 loop reads CASSHLGTTGELFF. The CDR3, as DNA: TGCGCCAGCAGCCACCTTGGGACAACCGGGGAGCTGTTTTTT.

The chain is built from TRBV29-1 and TRBJ1-2; D gene uncertain. V lost 0 bases, J lost 4 bases, and 9 bases lay in between. The V gene's germline CDR1 is SQVTM and CDR2 ANQGSEA. This CDR3 is built from 13 residues. The CDR3 loop is CSVEDQDAYGYTF. Here the CDR3 DNA reads TGCAGCGTTGAAGACCAGGATGCCTATGGCTACACCTTC.

V usage is TRBV24-1 and J usage is TRBJ1-2; D is perhaps TRBD1 (5 bases). The CDR3 sequence is 15 residues long. Germline-derived CDR1 and CDR2 are KGHDR and SFDVKD. V was trimmed by 1 base and J by 7 bases, leaving 15 bases between them. The CDR3 loop reads CATSDLDPPTGGYTF. In DNA, the CDR3 is TGTGCCACCAGTGATTTAGACCCCCCCACAGGTGGCTACACCTTC.

The chain has TRBV9 and TRBJ2-2, with D possibly matching TRBD1 (5 bases). CDR1 SGDLS and CDR2 YYNGEE come from the germline V gene. Trimming removed 0 bases at V and 4 bases at J, with 10 bases between. The length of the CDR3 is 15 residues. CDR3 loop: CASSVGRVSTGELFF. In DNA form, the CDR3 reads TGTGCCAGCAGCGTAGGCAGGGTTTCCACCGGGGAGCTGTTTTTT. Full variable domain (missing parts from reference TRBV9 and TRBJ2-2): DSGVTQTPKHLITATGQRVTLRCSPRSGDLSVYWYQQSLDQGLQFLIQYYNGEERAKGNILERFSAQQFPDLHSELNLSSLELGDSALYFCASSVGRVSTGELFFGEGSRLTVL.

V gene TRBV6-2 or TRBV6-3 combines with J gene TRBJ1-2; D remains unclear. The ends were cut back, 5 bases at V and 8 bases at J, with 9 bases in the middle. Looked up from germline, CDR1 is MNHEY and CDR2 is SVGEGT. There are 11 residues in the CDR3. CDR3 amino acids: CASSAGFGYTF. As DNA, the CDR3 is TGTGCCAGCAGTGCAGGTTTCGGCTACACCTTC.

The chain joins TRBV18 to TRBJ1-6; the D is unclear. V lost 3 bases and J lost 8, with 8 bases in between. Germline CDR1 is KGHSH and CDR2 is LQKENI. The length of the CDR3 is 13 residues. CDR3 DNA sequence: TGTGCCAGCTCACCTCTGGGAGATTCACCCCTCCACTTT. Translating gives CASSPLGDSPLHF. The full variable domain, with the rest looked up from reference TRBV18 and TRBJ1-6, is NAGVMQNPRHLVRRRGQEARLRCSPMKGHSHVYWYRQLPEEGLKFMVYLQKENIIDESGMPKERFSAEFPKEGPSILRIQQVVRGDSAAYFCASSPLGDSPLHFGNGTRLTVT.

Note on this clone: This same CDR3 is encoded by further DNA sequences in the sample. The chain joins TRBV19 to TRBJ2-2; D gene ambiguous. From germline, CDR1 is LNHDA and CDR2 SQIVND (reference sequence). Trimming removed 3 bases at V and 4 bases at J, with 9 bases between. This CDR3 has 14 amino acids. In DNA form, the CDR3 reads TGTGCCAGTAGTATCGGCGGTGGCACCGGGGAGCTGTTTTTT. This sequence encodes CASSIGGGTGELFF.

This chain joins TRBV29-1 and TRBJ2-1; no clear D. CDR1 and CDR2 (germline): SQVTM, ANQGSEA. V lost 7 bases and J 5 bases, leaving 15 bases between the germline ends. This CDR3 region has 13 residues. The CDR3 spells CSALLHGDNEQFF. Here the CDR3 DNA reads TGCAGCGCTCTATTGCACGGAGACAATGAGCAGTTCTTC.

The rearrangement uses TRBV9 and TRBJ2-2; 8 nucleotides match TRBD2. The trim removed 2 bases at V and 2 bases at J, leaving 5 bases unmatched. Per germline, CDR1 SGDLS and CDR2 YYNGEE. The CDR3 has 16 amino acids. The CDR3 coding sequence is TGTGCCAGCAGCGTTAGAGCGGGGGCCAACACCGGGGAGCTGTTTTTT. This codes for CASSVRAGANTGELFF.

V usage is TRBV25-1 and J usage is TRBJ1-3; D is possibly TRBD1 (5 bases). Germline values: CDR1 MGHDK, CDR2 SYGVNS. V was shortened by 3 bases and J by 0 bases, with 18 bases between the two germline ends. The CDR3 is 18 amino acids. This CDR3 reads CASSDGYWQGSSGNTIYF. CDR3 sequence (DNA): TGTGCCAGCAGTGATGGGTATTGGCAGGGCAGCTCTGGAAACACCATATATTTT. Using reference TRBV25-1 and TRBJ1-3 for the parts outside the CDR3, the full variable domain is EADIYQTPRYLVIGTGKKITLECSQTMGHDKMYWYQQDPGMELHLIHYSYGVNSTEKGDLSSESTVSRIRTEHFPLTLESARPSHTSQYLCASSDGYWQGSSGNTIYFGEGSWLTVV.

This sequence joins TRBV7-8 and TRBJ1-2; TRBD1 might be the D (6 bases). V shed 1 base and J shed 5 bases, with 11 bases lying between them. This CDR3 spans 14 amino acids. Germline V CDR1 and CDR2: SGHVS, FQNEAQ. The CDR3 DNA is TGTGCCAGCAGCTTAGGGGCACAGGGATATGGCTACACCTTC. Amino acids: CASSLGAQGYGYTF.

V gene TRBV2 combines with J gene TRBJ1-4, with 8 bases lining up with TRBD1. V lost 4 bases, J lost 8 bases, and 6 bases stayed unmatched. CDR1 is SNHLY and CDR2 is FYNNEI in the germline V gene. This CDR3 has 14 amino acids. The CDR3 DNA follows: TGTGCCAGCAGTGTACAGGGGGTTCGGGAAAAACTGTTTTTT. Translated: CASSVQGVREKLFF. Using reference TRBV2 and TRBJ1-4 for the parts outside the CDR3, the full variable domain is EPEVTQTPSHQVTQMGQEVILRCVPISNHLYFYWYRQILGQKVEFLVSFYNNEISEKSEIFDDQFSVERPDGSNFTLKIRSTKLEDSAMYFCASSVQGVREKLFFGSGTQLSVL.

The chain links TRBV2 to TRBJ1-5, with 7 bases matching TRBD1. Trimming removed 10 bases from V and 4 bases from J; junction bases left unmatched: 7. This CDR3 has 13 amino acids. Looked up from germline, CDR1 is SNHLY and CDR2 is FYNNEI. CDR3 sequence: CATGTEPNQPQHF. CDR3 DNA: TGTGCCACCGGGACAGAACCGAATCAGCCCCAGCATTTT.

The rearrangement links TRBV12-5 to TRBJ2-3; 7 bases match TRBD1. V was pared by 7 bases and J by 2 bases, with 15 bases of the junction left unmatched. The germline CDR1 and CDR2 sequences are LGHNT and FRNRAP. The CDR3 length is 17 residues. Written as DNA, the CDR3 is TGTGCTAGTGCCCAAGGACAGGCCCCTTCCTTCACAGATACGCAGTATTTT. Protein: CASAQGQAPSFTDTQYF.

The CDR3 DNA reads as TGTGCCAGTAGCACATCTGGGGGCGCTTATAACACTGAAGCTTTCTTT. Residues: CASSTSGGAYNTEAFF. The chain is built from TRBV19 and TRBJ1-1, with D possibly being TRBD1 (6 bases). In germline, CDR1 is LNHDA, CDR2 SQIVND (reference sequence). Trimming removed 6 bases from V and 2 bases from J, with 19 bases in between. CDR3 length: 16 amino acids.

The chain combines TRBV9 with TRBJ1-1; tentative D call: TRBD1 (6 bases). CDR3 length equals 16 residues. The germline CDR1 and CDR2 sequences are SGDLS and YYNGEE. V was trimmed by 0 bases and J by 1 base, leaving 13 bases between them. As DNA, the CDR3 is TGTGCCAGCAGCGTAGAGCCAGGGGCCAGGAACACTGAAGCTTTCTTT. It specifies CASSVEPGARNTEAFF.

J is TRBJ2-2 and V is TRBV14, with 8 bases identical to TRBD2. V gave up 0 bases and J gave up 4 bases; unmatched junction bases: 7. The CDR3 runs 17 residues. The germline gives CDR1 SGHDN, CDR2 FVKESK. The CDR3 protein is CASSQDVRGGPTGELFF. The CDR3 DNA follows: TGTGCCAGCAGCCAAGATGTCCGGGGGGGCCCCACCGGGGAGCTGTTTTTT.

V is TRBV19 and J is TRBJ2-5; TRBD2 matches at 8 bases. The germline V gene encodes CDR1 LNHDA and CDR2 SQIVND (reference sequence). This CDR3 is built from 14 residues. V lost 4 bases to trimming and J lost 5 bases; unmatched junction nucleotides: 6. CDR3 loop: CASSTGGAQETQYF. In DNA, the CDR3 is TGTGCCAGTAGTACCGGGGGGGCCCAGGAGACCCAGTACTTC.

This chain connects TRBV4-3 to TRBJ2-1; 7 bases map to TRBD1. In germline, CDR1 is LGHNA, CDR2 YSLEER. The V gene end was trimmed by 2 bases and the J gene end by 8 bases; junction bases not matched to a gene: 30. This CDR3 comprises 22 residues. The CDR3 coding sequence is TGCGCCAGCAGCCAATTCCAACATCCGACAGGGAGTATTTCCCTTTGGAAATATGAGCAGTTCTTC. Protein: CASSQFQHPTGSISLWKYEQFF.